This is a list of T cell receptor beta chains from one sample in a study of T cell repertoires and Cas9 in healthy adults. Sequenced by immunoSEQ multiplex PCR; TCRdb stores in-frame clones only, minus some. The repertoire holds more than 20,000 clones, with around 92% as singletons. Sequenced: CD4+ effector T cells (CD127+, CD25-, CD137-, CD154-) from PBMCs; culture status not recorded. These receptor sequences come from a human donor in good health. Each CDR3 is given with its conserved first and last residue. The D gene is left open where the match is weak. Clone size is stated in some rows and not others, as once, few, many or a class when expanded.

>NA|TRBJ1-4|TRBV4-2|16|once
CASSQDRATVNEKLFF
TGTGCCAGCAGCCAAGATCGAGCGACAGTTAATGAAAAACTGTTTTTT
>NA|TRBJ2-3|TRBV15|14|NA
CATSRDRATDTQYF
TGTGCCACCAGCAGAGACAGGGCCACAGATACGCAGTATTTT
>NA|TRBJ1-1|TRBV28|19|few
CASSSIGSRFSPLNTEAFF
TGTGCCAGCAGTTCCATCGGCTCGCGGTTTTCCCCTCTGAACACTGAAGCTTTCTTT
>TRBD2|TRBJ2-1|TRBV19|16|NA
CASSITGTSRNNEQFF
TGTGCCAGTAGTATCACCGGGACTAGCAGAAACAATGAGCAGTTCTTC
>NA|TRBJ1-1|TRBV18|14|NA
CASSRDTQNTEAFF
TGTGCCAGCTCACGGGACACTCAGAACACTGAAGCTTTCTTT
>TRBD2|TRBJ2-1|TRBV5-1|18|NA
CASSLASVAGSSYNEQFF
TGCGCCAGCAGCTTGGCCTCCGTAGCGGGGTCCTCCTACAATGAGCAGTTCTTC
>NA|TRBJ1-5|TRBV27|15|NA
CASSLLGSSNQPQHF
TGTGCCAGCAGTTTATTGGGGAGTAGCAATCAGCCCCAGCATTTT
>TRBD1|TRBJ1-1|TRBV6-5|14|NA
CASRQGGMNTEAFF
TGTGCCAGCAGACAGGGGGGCATGAACACTGAAGCTTTCTTT
>TRBD1|TRBJ1-2|TRBV6-5|13|NA
CASRDRGAQGYTF
TGTGCCAGCCGAGACAGGGGCGCGCAGGGCTACACCTTC
>NA|TRBJ1-2|TRBV9|15|NA
CASSVGLDANYGYTF
TGTGCCAGCAGCGTGGGCCTCGACGCTAACTATGGCTACACCTTC
>TRBD2|TRBJ2-3|TRBV5-8|17|NA
CASSLVVLAGKADTQYF
TGTGCCAGCAGCTTGGTTGTCCTAGCGGGAAAGGCAGATACGCAGTATTTT
>NA|TRBJ2-1|TRBV19|13|NA
CASSSNRVGEQFF
TGTGCCAGTAGTAGCAACAGGGTTGGGGAGCAGTTCTTC
>TRBD1|TRBJ2-2|TRBV5-1|14|NA
CASSNRTGAGELFF
TGCGCCAGCAGCAACCGAACAGGGGCCGGGGAGCTGTTTTTT
>NA|TRBJ2-7|TRBV5-1|13|NA
CAIPRTKHYEQYF
TGCGCCATCCCCCGGACTAAACACTACGAGCAGTACTTC
>TRBD1|TRBJ1-4|TRBV5-6|12|few
CASSLGRGELFF
TGTGCCAGCAGCTTGGGCAGGGGGGAACTGTTTTTT
>TRBD2|TRBJ2-7|TRBV7-3|15|NA
CASSVNLAGQGEQYF
TGTGCCAGCAGCGTCAATCTAGCGGGGCAGGGCGAGCAGTACTTC
>TRBD2|TRBJ2-1|TRBV5-1|15|NA
CASSLATSGYNEQFF
TGCGCCAGCAGCTTGGCGACTAGCGGTTACAATGAGCAGTTCTTC
>NA|TRBJ2-2|TRBV18|14|NA
CASSPDNRPGELFF
TGTGCCAGCTCACCGGACAACCGGCCCGGGGAGCTGTTTTTT
>TRBD2|TRBJ2-3|TRBV7-2|15|NA
CASSLFVLAGAVQYF
TGTGCCAGCAGCTTATTTGTACTAGCGGGAGCCGTGCAGTATTTT
>NA|TRBJ2-2|TRBV5-4|14|NA
CASSLQGPTGELFF
TGTGCCAGCAGCTTACAGGGCCCCACCGGGGAGCTGTTTTTT
>TRBD2|TRBJ2-1|TRBV4-1|18|NA
CASSQTGPPLPASGSQFF
TGCGCCAGCAGCCAAACAGGACCTCCCTTACCGGCTAGCGGGAGTCAGTTCTTC
>NA|TRBJ1-6|TRBV27|12|NA
CASSFPEGPLHF
TGTGCCAGCAGTTTCCCCGAGGGACCCCTCCACTTT
>NA|TRBJ2-7|TRBV7-2|14|NA
CASSLAGPGVEQYF
TGTGCCAGCAGCTTAGCGGGACCCGGGGTCGAGCAGTACTTC
>TRBD2|TRBJ2-1|TRBV27|18|NA
CASSSDGLAGGFYNEQFF
TGTGCCAGCAGTTCTGATGGGCTAGCGGGAGGTTTCTACAATGAGCAGTTCTTC
>TRBD1|TRBJ1-5|TRBV5-5|13|NA
CASSLTGGQPQHF
TGTGCCAGCAGCTTGACAGGGGGACAGCCCCAGCATTTT
>TRBD2|TRBJ2-5|TRBV29-1|15|NA
CSIRTSGATKETQYF
TGCAGCATTCGGACTAGCGGGGCTACCAAAGAGACCCAGTACTTC
>NA|TRBJ1-1|TRBV7-2|15|NA
CASTNPGRVVTEAFF
TGTGCCAGCACCAACCCGGGGAGGGTAGTGACTGAAGCTTTCTTT
>TRBD1|TRBJ2-7|TRBV6-6|15|NA
CASGNPGQEGYEQYF
TGTGCCAGTGGGAACCCGGGACAGGAGGGCTACGAGCAGTACTTC
>NA|TRBJ1-6|TRBV7-2|17|NA
CASSLAGGSSYNSPLHF
TGTGCCAGCAGCTTAGCTGGGGGAAGTTCCTATAATTCACCCCTCCACTTT
>NA|TRBJ1-1|TRBV11-2|12|NA
CASSLGGGEAFF
TGTGCCAGCAGCTTAGGGGGAGGTGAAGCTTTCTTT
>TRBD2|TRBJ2-1|TRBV4-1|15|NA
CASSQGSGRVNEQFF
TGCGCCAGCAGCCAAGGTAGCGGGAGGGTTAATGAGCAGTTCTTC
>NA|TRBJ1-1|TRBV5-1|13|NA
CASRQRDDTEAFF
TGCGCCAGCAGGCAAAGAGACGACACTGAAGCTTTCTTT
>NA|TRBJ1-3|TRBV5-1|14|NA
CASSLGESGNTIYF
TGCGCCAGCAGCTTGGGGGAATCTGGAAACACCATATATTTT
>TRBD2|TRBJ2-7|TRBV7-2|17|NA
CASSLYRGGASFYEQYF
TGTGCCAGCAGCTTATATCGCGGGGGGGCGTCTTTCTACGAGCAGTACTTC
>NA|TRBJ2-5|TRBV4-2|14|NA
CASSQDQGGETQYF
TGTGCCAGCAGCCAAGATCAGGGGGGAGAGACCCAGTACTTC
>NA|TRBJ2-7|TRBV7-2|11|NA
CASSRSVEQYF
TGTGCCAGCAGCCGTAGCGTTGAGCAGTACTTC
>TRBD2|TRBJ2-1|TRBV5-1|15|NA
CASSFGLAGVDEQFF
TGCGCCAGCAGCTTTGGGCTGGCGGGAGTTGATGAGCAGTTCTTC
>NA|TRBJ2-4|TRBV7-2|17|NA
CASSLVVGDAERSIQYF
TGTGCCAGCAGCTTAGTTGTAGGGGACGCGGAAAGGAGCATTCAGTACTTC
>TRBD2|TRBJ2-5|TRBV5-1|13|NA
CASGGGSGETQYF
TGCGCCAGCGGCGGGGGATCTGGGGAGACCCAGTACTTC
>NA|TRBJ1-6|TRBV30|13|NA
CAWSVAYNSPLHF
TGTGCCTGGAGTGTCGCCTATAATTCACCCCTCCACTTT
>NA|TRBJ2-7|TRBV5-1|14|NA
CASSWDGASYEQYF
TGCGCCAGCAGCTGGGACGGGGCCTCCTACGAGCAGTACTTC
>NA|TRBJ2-5|TRBV7-9|15|NA
CASSFRPGMGETQYF
TGTGCCAGCAGCTTTAGGCCAGGGATGGGGGAGACCCAGTACTTC
>NA|TRBJ2-1|TRBV6-6|12|NA
CASKLDGNEQFF
TGTGCCAGCAAGTTAGATGGCAATGAGCAGTTCTTC